The T cell receptor (beta chain) described here comes from a study of CXCR3-negative and CXCR3-positive naive CD8 T cells. The CDR3 has 12 amino acids. Germline CDR1 and CDR2: SGHVS and FNYEAQ. Remarks on this clonotype: What it binds is unknown.

General observations from the study: In CXCR3-positive naive cells, the TRB CDR3s were more hydrophobic than in CXCR3-negative naive cells.

All TRB cDNA libraries came from 5' RACE performed with UMI labels. No DNA is given; TCRdb re-called the 5' RACE reads and lists each CDR3 protein once. This sample's table has some 140,000 distinct CDR3 sequences. The sample consisted of naive CXCR3+ CD8+ T cells from blood. Subset meaning: CD45RO-CCR7+CD27+CD95- naive CD8+ T cells expressing CXCR3 (TNR3+). The clonotype was recovered from a human donor in good health. Some clones in this sample may be carry-over from other donors' samples. The chain links TRBV7-6 to TRBJ1-1. The CDR3 loop reads CASSLVEAEAFF.